This T cell receptor beta chain was observed in a study of lymphopenia after photon versus proton radiotherapy. Overall study results and limits: After lymphocyte nadir, photon-treated repertoires showed oligoclonal expansion, especially CD8+ Temra. Proton therapy kept repertoires fairly stable, unlike photons, which gained effector/memory cells. Authors raise, but do not show, better survival with proton therapy. In patients who died, overall survival fell as post-nadir TCR diversity dropped more.

This clone has just a few counts. As yet, its antigen is unknown. Trimming left V 1 base short and J 4 bases short, with 14 bases between. This CDR3 is built from 16 residues. Looked up from germline, CDR1 is LNHDA and CDR2 is SQIVND (reference sequence). TCRdb keeps only in-frame clones here, not all; method: immunoSEQ multiplex PCR. In the table there are roughly 67,000 clones, more than 75% of which are singletons. The source of this sequence is a woman in her sixties or seventies with pancreatic cancer. This chain uses TRBV19 with TRBJ2-1, with D tentatively TRBD2 (7 bases). Sample: peripheral blood, taken from a patient treated with photon-based radiotherapy. The CDR3 loop is CASSIVAGAGYNEQFF. Here the CDR3 DNA reads TGTGCCAGTAGTATAGTCGCGGGGGCTGGGTACAATGAGCAGTTCTTC.